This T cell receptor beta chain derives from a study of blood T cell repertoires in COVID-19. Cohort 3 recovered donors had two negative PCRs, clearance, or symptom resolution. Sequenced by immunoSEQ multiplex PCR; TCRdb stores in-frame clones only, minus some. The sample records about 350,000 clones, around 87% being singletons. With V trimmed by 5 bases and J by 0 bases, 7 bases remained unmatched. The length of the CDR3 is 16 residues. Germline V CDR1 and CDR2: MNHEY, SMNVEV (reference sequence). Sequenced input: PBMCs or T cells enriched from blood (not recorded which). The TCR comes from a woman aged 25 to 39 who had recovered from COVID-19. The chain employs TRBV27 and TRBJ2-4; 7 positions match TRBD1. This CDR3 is CASSARGFLAKNIQYF. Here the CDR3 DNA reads TGTGCCAGCAGTGCCAGGGGGTTCCTAGCCAAAAACATTCAGTACTTC.